One sample yielded the 3 T cell receptor beta chains listed below, sequenced in a study of glioma-infiltrating T cells after dendritic cell vaccination. Sequenced by immunoSEQ multiplex PCR; TCRdb stores in-frame clones only, minus some. Of about 92,000 clones listed, about nine tenths are singletons. Sequenced material: blood, taken before dendritic cell vaccination. The receptor set was obtained from a human donor with glioblastoma.

This chain joins TRBV5-8 and TRBJ2-7, with 10 bases that match TRBD2. Germline V gene lookup returns CDR1 SGHTS and CDR2 YDEGEE. V gave up 1 base and J gave up 3 bases; unmatched junction bases: 7. The CDR3 runs to 16 residues. The CDR3 sequence: CASSLLKGLAIYEQYF. Written as DNA, the CDR3 is TGTGCCAGCAGCTTGCTTAAGGGACTAGCGATCTACGAGCAGTACTTC.

The chain uses TRBV4-2 and TRBJ1-5; 8 bases agree with TRBD1. This CDR3 region has 15 residues. Germline loops: CDR1 LGHNA, CDR2 YNFKEQ. The V gene end was trimmed by 2 bases and the J gene end by 3 bases; junction bases not matched to a gene: 3. The CDR3 here is CASSQRDRPNQPQHF. CDR3 nucleotide sequence: TGTGCCAGCAGCCAAAGGGACAGGCCCAATCAGCCCCAGCATTTT.

The V gene is TRBV30, the J gene TRBJ2-5, with 8 bases identical to TRBD2. V lost 2 bases, J lost 2 bases, and 16 bases stayed unmatched. The CDR3 spans 18 residues. Germline V gene data show CDR1 as GTSNPN and CDR2 as SVGIG (reference sequence). This chain's CDR3 is CAWSLLAGIGMGQETQYF. The CDR3 DNA reads TGTGCCTGGAGTTTATTAGCGGGGATAGGAATGGGACAAGAGACCCAGTACTTC.